This record covers a single T cell receptor (beta chain). Profiling relied on immunoSEQ multiplex PCR, and the TCRdb table lists in-frame clones only, not all of them. The repertoire holds about 2.4 million clones, with approximately 92% as singletons. The data derive from a study of shared clonotypes between healthy human individuals. Sequences were obtained from naive CD4+ T cells sorted from blood. Subset of the sample: CD45RA+ positively selected. This receptor was obtained from a man aged 18 to 30 in good health.

CDR3 sequence reads: CASSEGTPSSGNTIYF. CDR3 nucleotide sequence: TGTGCCAGCAGTGAAGGGACACCGAGCTCTGGAAACACCATATATTTT. The chain employs TRBV2 and TRBJ1-3; tentative D call: TRBD1 (5 bases). Deletions cut 1 base from V and 0 bases from J, with 10 bases between. The CDR3 totals 16 residues. Germline CDR1 reads SNHLY; CDR2 reads FYNNEI.